Following are 32 T cell receptor beta chains from one sample sequenced in a study of neoadjuvant nivolumab and ipilimumab in lung cancer. Here immunoSEQ multiplex PCR was the method, and the copy in TCRdb shows in-frame clones only, minus some. Of tens of thousands of clones in the sample, 65% to 85% are singletons; the top ten hold 5.5% to 7.5%. This material consisted of peripheral blood, taken before neoadjuvant nivolumab, alone or with ipilimumab. These TCRs come from an adult with non-small cell lung cancer.

This chain joins TRBV9 and TRBJ2-5; 9 nucleotides line up with TRBD2. Germline CDR1 SGDLS, CDR2 YYNGEE. The CDR3 sequence is 17 residues long. Trimming took 4 bases from V and 1 from J; bases not matched to a gene: 11. The DNA for the CDR3 is TGTGCCAGCAGCTCCCAAATTGGCGGGGGGGCCCAAGAGACCCAGTACTTC. Translated, it gives CASSSQIGGGAQETQYF.

V gene TRBV2 combines with J gene TRBJ1-5; TRBD1 aligns across 7 bases. Germline values: CDR1 SNHLY, CDR2 FYNNEI. V shed 6 bases and J 4 bases; nucleotides not matched to a gene: 6. The CDR3 covers 14 residues. The CDR3 loop is CASRGQLINQPQHF. CDR3 coding DNA: TGTGCCAGCAGGGGACAGCTGATAAATCAGCCCCAGCATTTT.

The gene calls are TRBV7-2 and TRBJ2-5; D unclear. The CDR3 extends over 11 amino acids. In germline, CDR1 is SGHTA, CDR2 FQGNSA. V lost 0 bases, J lost 5 bases, and 1 base lay in between. The CDR3 DNA follows: TGTGCCAGCAGCTTAGCGGAGACCCAGTACTTC. It codes for CASSLAETQYF.

This chain uses TRBV5-1 with TRBJ2-7; 9 bases align to TRBD1. The CDR3 extends over 14 amino acids. With V trimmed by 2 bases and J by 4 bases, 4 bases remained unmatched. Germline V CDR1 and CDR2: SGHRS, YFSETQ. CDR3 residues: CASSLGQGQYEQYF. CDR3 DNA: TGCGCCAGCAGCTTAGGACAGGGGCAATACGAGCAGTACTTC.

The CDR3 DNA follows: TGTGCCAGCAGCTTCGGAGGGGAGGAGGAGACCCAGTACTTC. Protein sequence: CASSFGGEEETQYF. The chain has TRBV11-3 and TRBJ2-5, with a weak D call TRBD2 (6 bases). Per germline, CDR1 SGHNT and CDR2 YENEEA. This CDR3 is 14 amino acids long. The V and J ends lost 3 bases and 5 bases respectively, with 13 bases between them.

V usage is TRBV5-5 and J usage is TRBJ1-6; 11 bases map to TRBD1. The CDR3 spans 14 residues. Germline loops: CDR1 SGHKS, CDR2 YYEKEE (reference sequence). V dropped 4 bases and J dropped 12; count of bases not matched to a gene: 6. For the CDR3, the DNA is TGTGCCAGCAGCGAGTGGACAGGGGGCATACCCCTCCACTTT. Its protein is CASSEWTGGIPLHF.

Judged by abundance, this clone is medium-sized. The J gene is TRBJ2-7, the V gene TRBV6-5, with 9 bases fitting TRBD1. This CDR3 comprises 16 residues. The ends lost 2 bases at V and 3 bases at J; junction bases unmatched: 8. The germline V gene encodes CDR1 MNHEY and CDR2 SVGAGI. This CDR3 reads CASSYPRQGVNYEQYF. The CDR3, as DNA: TGTGCCAGCAGTTACCCCCGACAGGGGGTGAACTACGAGCAGTACTTC.

The V call is TRBV5-1, the J call TRBJ1-5; D ambiguous. Germline loops: CDR1 SGHRS, CDR2 YFSETQ. This CDR3 contains 18 residues. V was trimmed by 4 bases and J by 3 bases, leaving 23 bases between them. The CDR3 DNA sequence: TGCGCCAGCAGCCTGGACGAAGGGTACAGCTACTTCAATCAGCCCCAGCATTTT. Encoded protein: CASSLDEGYSYFNQPQHF. Full variable domain (outside the CDR3, taken from reference TRBV5-1 and TRBJ1-5): KAGVTQTPRYLIKTRGQQVTLSCSPISGHRSVSWYQQTPGQGLQFLFEYFSETQRNKGNFPGRFSGRQFSNSRSEMNVSTLELGDSALYLCASSLDEGYSYFNQPQHFGDGTRLSIL.

This clone was seen a single time. The gene calls are TRBV11-2 and TRBJ2-7; TRBD1 matches at 9 bases. The V segment lost 4 bases and the J segment 7 bases; nucleotides outside the gene matches: 14. The CDR3 has 16 amino acids. The germline gives CDR1 SGHAT, CDR2 FQNNGV. This CDR3 reads CASSSTGGAMLGEQYF. The CDR3 nucleotides read TGTGCCAGCAGCTCCACAGGGGGCGCGATGTTGGGGGAGCAGTACTTC.

The chain has TRBV2 and TRBJ2-3; D is undetermined. Trimming shortened V by 5 bases and J by 7 bases, and 19 bases separated the two germline ends. The germline V gene has CDR1 SNHLY and CDR2 FYNNEI. CDR3 length equals 15 residues. CDR3 DNA sequence: TGTGCCAGCAGTTTACCGGTCCCCCCCTTGCATACGCAGTATTTT. The encoded protein is CASSLPVPPLHTQYF.

The genes are TRBV27 and TRBJ2-7; weak D call: TRBD2 (5 bases). The V gene's germline CDR1 is MNHEY and CDR2 SMNVEV (reference sequence). V lost 4 bases to trimming and J lost 7 bases, with 11 bases between them. The CDR3 has 12 amino acids. In DNA form, the CDR3 reads TGTGCCAGCAGTTACCGACGGGGAGAGCAGTACTTC. Translating it yields CASSYRRGEQYF.

This clone was recorded only once. The chain couples TRBV5-1 to TRBJ1-4; D unresolved. Per germline, CDR1 SGHRS and CDR2 YFSETQ. This CDR3 has 14 amino acids. The ends were cut back, 0 bases at V and 6 bases at J, with 9 bases in the middle. The CDR3: CASSLGVVDEKLFF. The DNA for the CDR3 is TGCGCCAGCAGCTTGGGCGTGGTGGATGAAAAACTGTTTTTT.

V usage is TRBV11-2 and J usage is TRBJ2-7; D unclear. The germline V gene encodes CDR1 SGHAT and CDR2 FQNNGV. The CDR3 extends over 15 amino acids. The V end lost 3 bases, the J end lost 0 bases, and 12 bases lay between the germline ends. The CDR3 DNA follows: TGTGCCAGCAGCTTGGTTCCTCAAGCCTCCTACGAGCAGTACTTC. Amino acids: CASSLVPQASYEQYF.

V and J are TRBV6-5 and TRBJ2-7; D is possibly TRBD2 (5 bases). V was clipped by 2 bases and J by 7 bases, with 21 bases between them. The germline V gene has CDR1 MNHEY and CDR2 SVGAGI. The CDR3 covers 16 residues. DNA of the CDR3: TGTGCCAGCAGTTACGGATTTAGTGACACCTCGGGGGAGCAGTACTTC. Amino acids: CASSYGFSDTSGEQYF.

The chain joins TRBV25-1 to TRBJ1-2, with no clear D. Looked up from germline, CDR1 is MGHDK and CDR2 is SYGVNS. The CDR3 covers 14 residues. V was trimmed by 5 bases and J by 3 bases, leaving 13 bases between them. CDR3 nucleotide sequence: TGTGCCAGCAGTAACTCAGAAGATTACTATGGCTACACCTTC. It codes for CASSNSEDYYGYTF.

This sequence joins TRBV28 and TRBJ2-7; TRBD1 aligns across 9 bases. In germline, CDR1 is MDHEN, CDR2 SYDVKM. Trimming at V came to 2 bases and at J to 2 bases, leaving 4 bases not matched to a gene. There are 15 residues in the CDR3. The CDR3 loop is CASSLGGQGTYEQYF. In nucleotides, the CDR3 is TGTGCCAGCAGTTTAGGTGGACAGGGGACCTACGAGCAGTACTTC.

The chain has TRBV7-9 and TRBJ2-5, with no clear D. The CDR3 loop spans 10 amino acids. Trimming took off 8 bases at V and 5 bases at J, with 6 bases between the two ends. Germline V CDR1 and CDR2: SEHNR, FQNEAQ (reference sequence). The CDR3 nucleotides are TGTGCCAGCGAGCAGGAGACCCAGTACTTC. Its translation: CASEQETQYF.

This clone was seen just once. The rearrangement uses TRBV7-8 and TRBJ2-3, with D possibly being TRBD1 (5 bases). Germline V gene sequence: CDR1 SGHVS, CDR2 FQNEAQ. The length of the CDR3 is 12 residues. V lost 1 base and J lost 10, with 9 bases in between. CDR3 amino acids: CASSLVRGSQYF. The CDR3 coding sequence is TGTGCCAGCAGCTTAGTAAGGGGTTCGCAGTATTTT.

The V and J genes are TRBV5-1 and TRBJ2-5, with D tentatively TRBD2 (6 bases). The V end lost 2 bases, the J end lost 4 bases, and 6 bases lay between the germline ends. This CDR3 has 12 amino acids. Per the germline V gene, CDR1 is SGHRS and CDR2 is YFSETQ. The CDR3 is CASSFGGETQYF. As DNA, the CDR3 is TGCGCCAGCAGCTTCGGGGGAGAGACCCAGTACTTC. Using reference TRBV5-1 and TRBJ2-5 for the parts outside the CDR3, the full variable domain is KAGVTQTPRYLIKTRGQQVTLSCSPISGHRSVSWYQQTPGQGLQFLFEYFSETQRNKGNFPGRFSGRQFSNSRSEMNVSTLELGDSALYLCASSFGGETQYFGPGTRLLVL.

The chain is built from TRBV7-9 and TRBJ2-5; D call uncertain. Trimming took 7 bases from V and 5 from J, leaving 11 bases between them. The CDR3 totals 12 residues. Per germline, CDR1 SEHNR and CDR2 FQNEAQ (reference sequence). This CDR3 reads CASTKARETQYF. CDR3 DNA sequence: TGTGCCAGCACCAAAGCACGGGAGACCCAGTACTTC.

This chain connects TRBV7-9 to TRBJ2-3, with D unresolved. V lost 2 bases and J 4 bases, leaving 7 bases between the germline ends. The CDR3 contains 13 residues. The germline V gene has CDR1 SEHNR and CDR2 FQNEAQ (reference sequence). As DNA, the CDR3 is TGTGCCAGCAGCTTATCCGGCCCAGATACGCAGTATTTT. Residues: CASSLSGPDTQYF.

J is TRBJ1-1 and V is TRBV6-1; TRBD1 matches 10 bases. This CDR3 contains 13 residues. The V and J ends lost 6 bases and 5 bases, in that order; junction bases with no gene match: 3. The germline V gene has CDR1 MNHNS and CDR2 SASEGT. The CDR3 DNA reads TGTGCCAGCAGGGACAGGGGGGGGACTGAAGCTTTCTTT. As protein: CASRDRGGTEAFF.

J is TRBJ1-2 and V is TRBV2; 7 bases align to TRBD1. CDR1 and CDR2 from the germline V gene are SNHLY and FYNNEI. V lost 8 bases and J lost 2; bases outside the gene matches: 5. The CDR3 is 13 amino acids. CDR3 in DNA: TGTGCCAGCGCCCTGGGACAGAACTATGGCTACACCTTC. Protein: CASALGQNYGYTF. The complete variable domain, with remaining parts taken from reference TRBV2 and TRBJ1-2, reads EPEVTQTPSHQVTQMGQEVILRCVPISNHLYFYWYRQILGQKVEFLVSFYNNEISEKSEIFDDQFSVERPDGSNFTLKIRSTKLEDSAMYFCASALGQNYGYTFGSGTRLTVV.

The chain employs TRBV7-6 and TRBJ1-2; D possibly corresponds to TRBD1 (5 bases). Germline V gene lookup returns CDR1 SGHVS and CDR2 FNYEAQ. The length of the CDR3 is 13 residues. Trimming took off 3 bases at V and 4 bases at J, with 9 bases between the two ends. CDR3 DNA sequence: TGTGCCAGCAGCTTCCGGGACGGCTATGGCTACACCTTC. It is translated as CASSFRDGYGYTF.

V is TRBV19 and J is TRBJ2-7; a possible D gene is TRBD1 (5 bases). In germline, CDR1 is LNHDA, CDR2 SQIVND (reference sequence). The CDR3 spans 13 residues. Between the trimmed V and J ends, which lost 5 bases and 6 bases, there was a span of 14 bases. This CDR3 is CASSLRTYGEQYF. The CDR3 bases are TGTGCCAGTAGTCTCCGGACATATGGCGAGCAGTACTTC. Full variable domain (outside the CDR3, taken from reference TRBV19 and TRBJ2-7): DGGITQSPKYLFRKEGQNVTLSCEQNLNHDAMYWYRQDPGQGLRLIYYSQIVNDFQKGDIAEGYSVSREKKESFPLTVTSAQKNPTAFYLCASSLRTYGEQYFGPGTRLTVT.

J is TRBJ2-7 and V is TRBV10-3, with a tentative D call TRBD2 (6 bases). Trimming removed 10 bases from V and 3 bases from J, with 22 bases in between. Germline loops: CDR1 ENHRY, CDR2 SYGVKD. This CDR3 has 15 amino acids. CDR3 residues: CATNGMAEGNYEQYF. The CDR3 DNA follows: TGTGCCACCAATGGAATGGCGGAGGGTAACTACGAGCAGTACTTC.

The table lists this clone with a count of one. The chain has TRBV7-2 and TRBJ2-5, with a weak D call TRBD2 (8 bases). Germline loops: CDR1 SGHTA, CDR2 FQGNSA. The V end was cut by 4 bases, the J end by 7 bases, with 22 bases between. This CDR3 contains 16 residues. The DNA of the CDR3 is TGTGCCAGCAGCTCCCGCTTAGCGGGGCCAGGGGGGACCCAGTACTTC. Protein: CASSSRLAGPGGTQYF.

V and J are TRBV19 and TRBJ2-2, with 9 bases fitting TRBD1. Per the germline V gene, CDR1 is LNHDA and CDR2 is SQIVND (reference sequence). CDR3 size: 16 residues. V shed 5 bases, J shed 6 bases, and the junction held 10 bases outside the gene matches. The CDR3 loop reads CASSSHRGLVAGELFF. The DNA of the CDR3 is TGTGCCAGTAGTTCTCACAGGGGGCTTGTGGCCGGGGAGCTGTTTTTT.

The CDR3 is CASRQQGARQPQHF. DNA of the CDR3: TGTGCCAGCAGACAACAGGGGGCCCGTCAGCCCCAGCATTTT. The chain couples TRBV6-5 to TRBJ1-5; 9 bases map to TRBD1. This CDR3 has 14 amino acids. After removal of 6 bases from V and 6 bases from J, the junction contained 6 bases not matched to a gene. CDR1 and CDR2 (germline): MNHEY, SVGAGI.

The chain joins TRBV9 to TRBJ1-3, with D hard to call. The CDR3 is 14 residues long. Germline CDR1 reads SGDLS; CDR2 reads YYNGEE. The V end lost 7 bases, the J end lost 0 bases, and 11 bases lay between the germline ends. The CDR3 nucleotides read TGTGCCAGCGGCCAGGCGAGCTCTGGAAACACCATATATTTT. Translation gives CASGQASSGNTIYF.

The rearrangement joins TRBV18 to TRBJ2-7, with D hard to call. The CDR3 consists of 14 residues. Germline CDR1 KGHSH, CDR2 LQKENI. The ends were cut back, 0 bases at V and 1 base at J, with 7 bases in the middle. Here the CDR3 DNA reads TGTGCCAGCTCACCACCGGTAGGGTCCTACGAGCAGTACTTC. Its protein is CASSPPVGSYEQYF.

The chain carries TRBV25-1 and TRBJ2-7, with D perhaps matching TRBD1 (6 bases). Germline values: CDR1 MGHDK, CDR2 SYGVNS. This CDR3 is 14 amino acids long. Trimming took 2 bases from V and 3 from J, leaving 11 bases between them. CDR3 DNA: TGTGCCAGCAGTGAAACCCAGGGACACTACGAGCAGTACTTC. Residues: CASSETQGHYEQYF.